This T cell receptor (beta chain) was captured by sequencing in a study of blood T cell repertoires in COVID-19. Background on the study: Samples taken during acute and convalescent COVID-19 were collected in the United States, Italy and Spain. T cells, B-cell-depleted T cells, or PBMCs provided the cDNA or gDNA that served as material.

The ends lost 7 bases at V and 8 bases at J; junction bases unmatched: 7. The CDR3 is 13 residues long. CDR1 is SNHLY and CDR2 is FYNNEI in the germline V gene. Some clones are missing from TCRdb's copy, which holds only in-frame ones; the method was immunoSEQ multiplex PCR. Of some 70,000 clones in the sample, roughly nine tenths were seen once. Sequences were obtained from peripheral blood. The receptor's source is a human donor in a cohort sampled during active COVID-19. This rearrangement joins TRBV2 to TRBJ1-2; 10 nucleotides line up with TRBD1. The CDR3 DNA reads TGTGCCAGCACCTGGGACAGGGGAAAAGGCTACACCTTC. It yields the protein CASTWDRGKGYTF.